These T cell receptor beta chains were read from a single sample in a study of identical twins. TCRdb processed the 5' RACE reads anew with MiXCR; each CDR3 protein has one entry. The sample includes a few hundred thousand distinct CDR3 sequences, around 9.6% of them seen just once. Separately, the same data were catalogued under a study of yellow fever vaccine responses in identical twins.

The sample was PBMCs. Receptors were obtained from a woman between 18 and 30 years old in good health. CDR3s include the opening cysteine and the closing phenylalanine or tryptophan. A D gene is named only where the DNA matches it firmly. Not all rows give a size; the values are once, few, many and, for expanded clones, a class.

>TRBV20-1|TRBD2|.|TRBJ2-7
TGCAGTGCTGGAAGTAACCTAGCGGGAAGAACCTACGAGCAGTACTTC
CSAGSNLAGRTYEQYF
>TRBV4-3|.|.|TRBJ2-7
TGCGCCAGCAGCCAAGAGAGAGATGGCGAGCAGTACTTC
CASSQERDGEQYF
>TRBV5-1|.|few|TRBJ2-1
TGCGCCAGCAGCGCCACACCAGTCGATGAGCAGTTCTTC
CASSATPVDEQFF
>TRBV29-1|.|many|TRBJ2-7
TGCAGCGTTGTGACAGGTTACGGGCAGTACTTC
CSVVTGYGQYF
>TRBV15|.|once|TRBJ2-1
TGTGCCACCAGACCAGGGCGGGGCTCCTACAATGAGCAGCTCTTC
CATRPGRGSYNEQLF
>TRBV19|TRBD1|.|TRBJ2-3
TGTGCCAGTAGGATGACAGGGGGCACAGATACGCAGTATTTT
CASRMTGGTDTQYF
>TRBV3-1|.|many|TRBJ2-5
TGTGCCAGCAGCCCACTGTCCAGGGGGGCAGTAGGAGAGACCCAGTACTTC
CASSPLSRGAVGETQYF
>TRBV6-5|.|few|TRBJ1-1
TGTGCCAGCAGTTACCGACGGGGCGCGAACACTGAAGCTTTCTTT
CASSYRRGANTEAFF
>TRBV2|.|.|TRBJ2-5
TGTGCCAGCAGCCTGAGCAGGGTCGGAGAGACCCAGTACTTC
CASSLSRVGETQYF
>TRBV5-6|.|few|TRBJ2-7
TGTGCCAGCAGCCTCAAACTTACAGCTTGGGGGGACGAGCAGTACTTC
CASSLKLTAWGDEQYF
>TRBV9|TRBD1|few|TRBJ2-4
TGTGCCAGCAGCGCTTACCCCCTACAGGGGGACAAAAACATTCAGTACTTC
CASSAYPLQGDKNIQYF
>TRBV10-3|.|.|TRBJ2-1
TGTGCCATCAGTGACCCTGGGGAGGCCAGGGGCGATGAGCAGTTCTTC
CAISDPGEARGDEQFF
>TRBV12-3/TRBV12-4|.|few|TRBJ2-7
TGTGCCAGCAGTTTCGCGAGCCCGAAGGCCGAGCAGTACTTC
CASSFASPKAEQYF
>TRBV4-3|.|.|TRBJ2-7
TGCGCCAGCAGCCGTGAGTTTGGGTACGAGCAGTACTTC
CASSREFGYEQYF
>TRBV3-1|TRBD2|few|TRBJ2-5
TGTGCCAGCAGGGTTAGCGGGGGGGAGACCCAGTACTTC
CASRVSGGETQYF
>TRBV20-1|TRBD1|few|TRBJ2-3
TGCAGTGCCAATACAGGGGTGCGCACAGATACGCAGTATTTT
CSANTGVRTDTQYF
>TRBV28|TRBD1|.|TRBJ2-7
TGTGCCAGCAGTCCTCGGGACAGGGGGGGTGTCGGCTACGAGCAGTACTTC
CASSPRDRGGVGYEQYF
>TRBV19|.|.|TRBJ1-1
TGTGCCAGTAGTATAGCCCGACACGGCCCTGAAGCTTTCTTT
CASSIARHGPEAFF
>TRBV20-1|.|many|TRBJ2-5
TGCAGTGCTCAGGCGTACGACAGAACCCAGTACTTC
CSAQAYDRTQYF
>TRBV4-3|.|.|TRBJ2-1
TGCGCCAGCAGCCAAGATTGGGACCTGACCTACAATGAGCAGTTCTTC
CASSQDWDLTYNEQFF
>TRBV20-1|TRBD2|.|TRBJ2-1
TGCAGTGCCCCAAAAATGACCGGGACTAACTACAATGAGCAGTTCTTC
CSAPKMTGTNYNEQFF
>TRBV3-1|TRBD2|.|TRBJ2-2
TGTGCCAGCAGCCAATGGACTAGCGGGGGGCTGAACACCGGGGAGCTGTTTTTT
CASSQWTSGGLNTGELFF
>TRBV6-2/TRBV6-3|TRBD1|.|TRBJ2-1
TGTGCCAGCAGGGTCTTTAGGGGACAGGGGGCGAATGAGCAGTTCTTC
CASRVFRGQGANEQFF
>TRBV10-3|.|few|TRBJ1-2
TGTGCCATCAGCGAGGGGTTAGGGTATTCTGGCTACACCTTC
CAISEGLGYSGYTF
>TRBV29-1|TRBD1|many|TRBJ1-2
TGCAGCGTTGGAGGGACAGGGAGTGATAGTGGCTACACCTTC
CSVGGTGSDSGYTF
>TRBV15|TRBD2|many|TRBJ2-1
TGTGCCACCAGCAGAGAGTGGGTTAGCGGGGGAAGCTCCTACAATGAGCAGTTCTTC
CATSREWVSGGSSYNEQFF
>TRBV7-9|.|.|TRBJ2-5
TGTGCCAGCAGCTTAGTGGCACTGGGCGGAGAGACCCAGTACTTC
CASSLVALGGETQYF
>TRBV29-1|TRBD2|many|TRBJ2-1
TGCAGCGTTGAAGGGGATGGCCCAATGGGACTAGCGGGAGGGCCCTACAATGAGCAGTTCTTC
CSVEGDGPMGLAGGPYNEQFF
>TRBV7-9|TRBD1|.|TRBJ1-2
TGTGCCAGCAGCTGGGGACAGGATGACTCCTATGGCTACACCTTC
CASSWGQDDSYGYTF
>TRBV27|.|few|TRBJ2-2
TGTGCCAGCAGGAGGTCAGGGGAGGCCGGGGAGCTGTTTTTT
CASRRSGEAGELFF
>TRBV5-8|TRBD2|many|TRBJ2-5
TGTGCCAGCAGCTTGAGGTCTAGCGGGGGCGGGACCCAGTACTTC
CASSLRSSGGGTQYF
>TRBV20-1|TRBD1|few|TRBJ1-2
TGCAGTGTTCACTTACAGGGGAATGGCTACACCTTC
CSVHLQGNGYTF
>TRBV20-1|TRBD2|.|TRBJ2-7
TGCAGTGCTCGGACTAGCGGGGGGATCTACGAGCAGTACTTC
CSARTSGGIYEQYF
>TRBV27|.|.|TRBJ2-7
TGTGCCAGCAGTCAGAACAGGGCGCGCGAGCAGTACTTC
CASSQNRAREQYF
>TRBV4-3|TRBD1|many|TRBJ2-6
TGCGCCAGCAGCGAAAGGACAGGGTCCGGGGCCAACGTCCTGACTTTC
CASSERTGSGANVLTF
>TRBV4-2|.|few|TRBJ2-3
TGTGCCAGCAGCCAAGTTTTATATAGAGATACGCAGTATTTT
CASSQVLYRDTQYF
>TRBV29-1|.|many|TRBJ1-1
TGCAGCGTTGACTACACTGAAGCTTTCTTT
CSVDYTEAFF
>TRBV20-1|.|many|TRBJ2-7
TGCAGTGCTATTTGGGGGAAGGAGCAGTACTTC
CSAIWGKEQYF
>TRBV29-1|.|.|TRBJ1-4
TGCAGCGTTTTCAATAATGAAAAACTGTTTTTT
CSVFNNEKLFF
>TRBV2|.|few|TRBJ1-2
TGTGCCAGCAGTGATCAGCTCTTCTATGGCTACACCTTC
CASSDQLFYGYTF
>TRBV29-1|.|many|TRBJ1-4
TGCAGCGTTGATCCGAGGCAGGGAGGTGAAAAACTGTTTTTT
CSVDPRQGGEKLFF
>TRBV7-2|TRBD2|few|TRBJ2-1
TGTGCCAGCAGCTTAGTTTCGACTAGCGGCTACAATGAGCAGTTCTTC
CASSLVSTSGYNEQFF
>TRBV2|.|few|TRBJ2-1
TGTGCCAGCAGTGAAGATGGGAGGGGGGGCCAGGGTGAGCAGTTCTTC
CASSEDGRGGQGEQFF
>TRBV20-1|.|many|TRBJ2-2
TGCAGTGCTAGAGCGGGGCCCAACACCGGGGAGCTGTTTTTT
CSARAGPNTGELFF
>TRBV4-1|.|.|TRBJ2-1
TGCGCCAGCTATGGGCTGAATGAGCAGTTCTTC
CASYGLNEQFF
>TRBV20-1|TRBD2|few|TRBJ2-5
TGCAGTGCTAGATCCGGCCTAGCGGGGGGGCCGGGTCGTGAGACCCAGTACTTC
CSARSGLAGGPGRETQYF
>TRBV6-1|.|many|TRBJ2-2
TGTGCCTCCGAGGCCCGGGGGTTGTACGGGGAGCTGTTTTTT
CASEARGLYGELFF
>TRBV6-1|TRBD1|.|TRBJ1-6
TGTGCCAGCAGGGCGCGGGAGGGGGCAGGTAATTCACCCCTCCACTTT
CASRAREGAGNSPLHF
>TRBV12-3/TRBV12-4|TRBD2|few|TRBJ2-7
TGTGCCAGCAGTTTCTTGGCGGGAGCTACCTACGAGCAGTACTTC
CASSFLAGATYEQYF
>TRBV15|.|.|TRBJ2-7
TGTGCCACCAGCAGAGCTGCTGCCTCCTACGAGCAGTACTTC
CATSRAAASYEQYF